The 2 T cell receptor beta chains below were found in one sample sequenced in a study of long-term antiretroviral therapy in people with HIV. The assay, immunoSEQ v3.0, was run at survey level. The protocol was immunoSEQ multiplex PCR, while the TCRdb copy is restricted to in-frame clones and leaves out a portion. The sample comprises approximately 32,000 clones, 82% of which are singletons, and around 13% rests with the top ten. The specimen was unsorted PBMCs, collected 0.3 years after starting antiretroviral therapy. These receptors were taken from a man aged 18 to 29 with HIV.

This chain uses TRBV6-1 with TRBJ1-1; a weak D match, TRBD1 (6 bases). The CDR3 runs to 14 residues. The V gene's germline CDR1 is MNHNS and CDR2 SASEGT. V was clipped by 6 bases and J by 0 bases, with 11 bases between them. The CDR3 reads CASSLRGMNTEAFF. The CDR3 DNA reads as TGTGCCAGCAGCCTTAGGGGGATGAACACTGAAGCTTTCTTT.

The chain is built from TRBV7-9 and TRBJ2-7; the D call may be TRBD1 or TRBD2 (5 bases each). Trimming cost V 6 bases and J 3 bases, with 18 bases left between them. This CDR3 contains 15 residues. Germline CDR1 is SEHNR and CDR2 is FQNEAQ (reference sequence). The CDR3 region is CASRFAGAENYEQYF. For the CDR3, the DNA is TGTGCCAGCAGATTCGCCGGGGCAGAGAACTACGAGCAGTACTTC.